This passage covers 25 T cell receptor beta chains from one sample sequenced in a study of blood T cell repertoires in COVID-19. Generated by immunoSEQ multiplex PCR, the TCRdb table keeps only in-frame clones and is missing some. Here the sample spans about 120,000 clones, 70% to 85% being singletons. Sequenced: peripheral blood. The receptors originated from a man in his sixties or seventies with active or convalescent COVID-19.

The chain combines TRBV5-4 with TRBJ1-1; 7 bases are shared with TRBD1. J lost 0 bases, V lost 4 bases, and 6 bases had no gene match. CDR3 size: 15 residues. CDR1 is SGHNT and CDR2 is YYREEE in the germline V gene (reference sequence). The chain's CDR3 is CASSNKQGMNTEAFF. The DNA of the CDR3 is TGTGCCAGCAGCAACAAACAGGGGATGAACACTGAAGCTTTCTTT.

The chain combines TRBV11-2 with TRBJ2-2, with 12 bases lining up with TRBD2. The CDR3 is made up of 15 amino acids. Looked up from germline, CDR1 is SGHAT and CDR2 is FQNNGV. V lost 4 bases, J lost 5 bases, and 2 bases stayed unmatched. Written as DNA, the CDR3 is TGTGCCAGCAGCTCAGGGACTAGCGGGACCGGGGAGCTGTTTTTT. It translates to CASSSGTSGTGELFF.

The rearrangement links TRBV25-1 to TRBJ1-5; D unresolved. The CDR3 is 13 amino acids. Germline CDR1 and CDR2: MGHDK and SYGVNS. Here the CDR3 DNA reads TGTGCTCTCTCGGGGATAAGCAATCAGCCCCAGCATTTT. It codes for CALSGISNQPQHF.

This clone was seen only once. The V gene is TRBV7-9, the J gene TRBJ1-1; tentative D call: TRBD1 (5 bases). Germline V lookup: CDR1 SEHNR, CDR2 FQNEAQ (reference sequence). The CDR3 sequence is 15 residues long. V shed 2 bases and J shed 8 bases, with 18 bases lying between them. The CDR3 coding sequence is TGTGCCAGCAGCTTATCTTTTGATTTTAGGACAGAAGCTTTCTTT. This sequence encodes CASSLSFDFRTEAFF.

The J gene is TRBJ2-5, the V gene TRBV5-8, with D perhaps matching TRBD1 (5 bases). The CDR3 contains 13 residues. Germline V gives CDR1 SGHTS, CDR2 YDEGEE. Trimming stripped 4 bases from V and 5 bases from J, with 12 bases between. In DNA, the CDR3 is TGTGCCAGCAGCGGAAGAGCAGGGGAGACCCAGTACTTC. This codes for CASSGRAGETQYF.

The chain is built from TRBV27 and TRBJ2-3; D is possibly TRBD2 (5 bases). CDR3 length: 15 residues. The germline V gene has CDR1 MNHEY and CDR2 SMNVEV (reference sequence). Trimming took 0 bases from V and 2 from J, leaving 9 bases between them. The chain's CDR3 is CASSLSLRVTDTQYF. As DNA, the CDR3 is TGTGCCAGCAGTTTATCTCTGAGGGTCACAGATACGCAGTATTTT.

Here the CDR3 reads CASSQDWREGLITRIHEQFF. The CDR3 DNA is TGTGCCAGCAGCCAAGATTGGCGGGAGGGCCTAATCACGAGGATTCATGAGCAGTTCTTC. This chain joins TRBV3-1 (or the pseudogene TRBV3-2) and TRBJ2-1; 9 positions match TRBD2. CDR1 and CDR2 from the germline V gene are LGHDT and YNNKEL (reference sequence). V lost 0 bases to trimming and J lost 8 bases; unmatched junction nucleotides: 20. The CDR3 consists of 20 residues.

This clone was counted a few times. The chain combines TRBV10-2 with TRBJ2-1; D perhaps matches TRBD2 (5 bases). V was shortened by 4 bases and J by 3 bases, with 7 bases between the two germline ends. This CDR3 contains 13 residues. The germline gives CDR1 WSHSY, CDR2 SAAADI. CDR3 residues: CASSGTSYNEQFF. CDR3 bases: TGCGCCAGCAGTGGAACTAGCTACAATGAGCAGTTCTTC.

This chain connects TRBV28 to TRBJ2-7, with D perhaps matching TRBD1 (6 bases). The germline V and J ends were trimmed by 2 bases and 1 base, with 12 bases remaining between them. The CDR3 is made up of 15 amino acids. In germline, CDR1 is MDHEN, CDR2 SYDVKM. DNA for the CDR3: TGTGCCAGCAGTTTAGGGACACTAAAGTCCTACGAGCAGTACTTC. It translates to CASSLGTLKSYEQYF.

CDR3 sequence reads: CASSLGTASTGELFF. CDR3 coding DNA: TGCGCCAGCAGCTTGGGTACAGCTTCAACCGGGGAGCTGTTTTTT. This chain uses TRBV5-1 with TRBJ2-2; no clear D. Germline CDR1 SGHRS, CDR2 YFSETQ. This CDR3 comprises 15 residues. Trimming stripped 0 bases from V and 5 bases from J, with 11 bases between.

The chain couples TRBV6-5 to TRBJ2-3; D remains unclear. Germline CDR1 reads MNHEY; CDR2 reads SVGAGI. This CDR3 has 12 amino acids. Trimming left V 8 bases short and J 0 bases short, with 6 bases between. The CDR3 DNA reads TGTGCCAGCGGAGACAGCACAGATACGCAGTATTTT. Translation gives CASGDSTDTQYF.

The V call is TRBV5-5, the J call TRBJ1-2; D is undetermined. The CDR3 runs 12 residues. V gave up 0 bases and J gave up 5 bases, with 5 bases separating them. The germline CDR1 and CDR2 sequences are SGHKS and YYEKEE (reference sequence). The CDR3 nucleotides read TGTGCCAGCAGCTTGGACACGTATGGCTACACCTTC. This gives the protein CASSLDTYGYTF.

The chain links TRBV7-2 to TRBJ1-1, with TRBD1 matching over 9 bases. CDR3 size: 14 residues. The germline CDR1 and CDR2 sequences are SGHTA and FQGNSA. V shed 6 bases, J shed 3 bases, and the junction held 5 bases outside the gene matches. The chain's CDR3 is CASSWTGDDTEAFF. The CDR3, as DNA: TGTGCCAGCAGTTGGACAGGGGATGACACTGAAGCTTTCTTT. The variable domain in full, with the rest retrieved from reference TRBV7-2 and TRBJ1-1, is GAGVSQSPSNKVTEKGKDVELRCDPISGHTALYWYRQSLGQGLEFLIYFQGNSAPDKSGLPSDRFSAERTGGSVSTLTIQRTQQEDSAVYLCASSWTGDDTEAFFGQGTRLTVV.

As concerns this clone: Other DNA sequences from this sample encode an identical CDR3 as well. The chain combines TRBV5-1 with TRBJ2-5, with TRBD2 as a possible D gene (5 bases). The CDR3 covers 12 residues. Trimming removed 4 bases from V and 5 bases from J, with 9 bases in between. Germline CDR1 and CDR2: SGHRS and YFSETQ. For the CDR3, the DNA is TGCGCCAGCAGCCCAAGAGGGGAGACCCAGTACTTC. Translating gives CASSPRGETQYF. The full variable domain, rest sourced from reference TRBV5-1 and TRBJ2-5, is KAGVTQTPRYLIKTRGQQVTLSCSPISGHRSVSWYQQTPGQGLQFLFEYFSETQRNKGNFPGRFSGRQFSNSRSEMNVSTLELGDSALYLCASSPRGETQYFGPGTRLLVL.

This chain joins TRBV28 and TRBJ2-7; D perhaps matches TRBD1 (6 bases). This CDR3 is 13 amino acids long. Germline assignment: CDR1 MDHEN and CDR2 SYDVKM. The V gene lost 8 bases and the J gene lost 3 bases, with 14 bases spanning the gap. The CDR3 is CASRGQPRYEQYF. The DNA for the CDR3 is TGTGCCAGCCGAGGACAGCCCCGCTACGAGCAGTACTTC.

The chain uses TRBV7-3 and TRBJ2-5, with 8 bases matching TRBD2. The CDR3 contains 15 residues. CDR1 SGHTA and CDR2 FQGTGA come from the germline V gene. The V gene end was trimmed by 2 bases and the J gene end by 3 bases; junction bases not matched to a gene: 5. DNA of the CDR3: TGTGCCAGCAGCTTAGCGGGGACTAGGGAAGAGACCCAGTACTTC. It is translated as CASSLAGTREETQYF. The variable domain in full, completed from reference TRBV7-3 and TRBJ2-5, reads GAGVSQTPSNKVTEKGKYVELRCDPISGHTALYWYRQSLGQGPEFLIYFQGTGAADDSGLPNDRFFAVRPEGSVSTLKIQRTERGDSAVYLCASSLAGTREETQYFGPGTRLLVL.

This rearrangement joins TRBV3-1 (or the pseudogene TRBV3-2) to TRBJ1-2, with 8 bases aligning to TRBD1. Germline V gene lookup returns CDR1 LGHDT and CDR2 YNNKEL (reference sequence). CDR3 length: 13 residues. V was clipped by 1 base and J by 8 bases; unmatched bases: 3. The CDR3 is CASSQVRGQGYTF. In DNA, the CDR3 is TGTGCCAGCAGCCAAGTCAGGGGGCAAGGCTACACCTTC.

The sample holds one count of this clone. The chain carries TRBV6-1 and TRBJ1-2; the D is unclear. This CDR3 has 13 residues. The V gene's germline CDR1 is MNHNS and CDR2 SASEGT. The germline V and J ends were trimmed by 1 base and 7 bases, with 10 bases remaining between them. The CDR3 DNA is TGTGCCAGCAGTGAAGAGCGGTCCTCTGGCTACACCTTC. Its protein is CASSEERSSGYTF.

The V call is TRBV4-3, the J call TRBJ1-1, with TRBD1 matching 8 bases. The V and J ends lost 0 bases and 4 bases, in that order; junction bases with no gene match: 4. The CDR3 contains 15 residues. Germline V gene data show CDR1 as LGHNA and CDR2 as YSLEER. The CDR3 protein is CASSQDRQGFTEAFF. The CDR3 bases are TGCGCCAGCAGCCAAGATCGACAGGGGTTCACTGAAGCTTTCTTT.

The chain recombines TRBV25-1 with TRBJ1-6, with TRBD1 as a possible D gene (5 bases). Germline loops: CDR1 MGHDK, CDR2 SYGVNS. The V gene lost 6 bases and the J gene lost 6 bases, with 12 bases spanning the gap. The CDR3 length is 14 residues. CDR3 amino acids: CASSAGGSNSPLHF. DNA of the CDR3: TGTGCCAGCAGCGCCGGGGGGTCTAATTCACCCCTCCACTTT.

The V and J genes are TRBV2 and TRBJ2-2; maybe TRBD2 (6 bases). This CDR3 contains 14 residues. Trimming removed 6 bases at V and 4 bases at J, with 12 bases between. CDR1 is SNHLY, CDR2 FYNNEI, per germline. CDR3 DNA: TGTGCCAGCAGAACTAGCTCTGGCACCGGGGAGCTGTTTTTT. It encodes CASRTSSGTGELFF.

The rearrangement uses TRBV7-9 and TRBJ1-1; the match to TRBD1 covers 8 bases. Per germline, CDR1 SEHNR and CDR2 FQNEAQ (reference sequence). Unmatched junction bases numbered 5, after V lost 5 bases and J lost 6 bases. CDR3 size: 13 residues. The CDR3 sequence: CASSRGTGAEAFF. The DNA of the CDR3 is TGTGCCAGCAGCCGGGGGACAGGAGCTGAAGCTTTCTTT. Using reference TRBV7-9 and TRBJ1-1 for the parts outside the CDR3, the full variable domain is DTGVSQNPRHKITKRGQNVTFRCDPISEHNRLYWYRQTLGQGPEFLTYFQNEAQLEKSRLLSDRFSAERPKGSFSTLEIQRTEQGDSAMYLCASSRGTGAEAFFGQGTRLTVV.

V usage is TRBV19 and J usage is TRBJ1-6; unclear D gene. This CDR3 region has 15 residues. Germline CDR1 is LNHDA and CDR2 is SQIVND (reference sequence). V lost 5 bases to trimming and J lost 9 bases, with 17 bases between them. The DNA of the CDR3 is TGTGCCAGTAGTTCCCAAATCGGCGAGGGTTCACCCCTCCACTTT. It encodes CASSSQIGEGSPLHF.

The table lists this clone with a count of one. The chain carries TRBV7-2 and TRBJ2-3, with a weak D call TRBD1 (6 bases). V lost 2 bases, J lost 6 bases, and 15 bases lay in between. Per the germline V gene, CDR1 is SGHTA and CDR2 is FQGNSA. The CDR3 contains 15 residues. For the CDR3, the DNA is TGTGCCAGCAGCTTAAGGGGGTGGGGTGCTGATACGCAGTATTTT. Residues: CASSLRGWGADTQYF.

This clone was picked up one time. The rearrangement joins TRBV2 to TRBJ2-7; 11 positions agree with TRBD1. Trimming removed 4 bases from V and 7 bases from J; junction bases left unmatched: 3. The CDR3 totals 13 residues. Germline V gene sequence: CDR1 SNHLY, CDR2 FYNNEI. The CDR3 nucleotides are TGTGCCAGCAGTGGGGACAGGGGGAGAGAGCAGTACTTC. This encodes CASSGDRGREQYF.